The clone carrying this T cell receptor beta chain occurred a few times. What it recognizes is unknown. Researchers reported sorting CD4+ naive, central memory, regulatory and stem cell-like memory cells via CD45RO/CCR7/CD25/CD127/CD95/CD27. The data originate from a study of beta chain features in type 1 diabetes. All of the isolated RNA was reverse transcribed, so expressed TCRB transcripts were sequenced. Sequencing used immunoSEQ multiplex PCR; TCRdb keeps in-frame clones, though not all of them. Here the sample spans about 240,000 clones, around 14% being singletons. V trimming: 5 bases; J trimming: 9 bases; junction bases outside the gene matches: 7. In germline, CDR1 is SGHAT, CDR2 FQNNGV. The CDR3 has 15 amino acids. Study-level findings and limits: TCRB repertoires of naive, central memory and Treg cells appeared more similar among patients than among healthy donors. VDJ junctions sequenced from type 1 diabetes patients showed fewer insertions and more deletions. Shortening that was moderate but significant affected the TCRB CDR3s of Type 1 diabetes patients in all four CD4+ subsets.

The TCR comes from a young man with type 1 diabetes. The sequenced material came from naive CD4+ T cells from blood. This chain uses TRBV11-2 with TRBJ2-1, with 13 positions matching TRBD2. The CDR3 loop reads CASSPGLAGAFEQFF. The CDR3 DNA follows: TGTGCCAGCAGCCCAGGACTAGCGGGGGCCTTTGAGCAGTTCTTC.